This T cell receptor delta chain was obtained from a study of gamma-delta T cells after stem cell transplantation (dated by TCRdb to 2016 to 2017). The junction carries 16 bases between V and J, which are trimmed by 0 bases and 0 bases respectively. CDR1 and CDR2 were assigned from the germline V gene as GEAIGNYY and EKD. The CDR3 sequence holds 17 residues, the cysteine and phenylalanine included. The DNA shown is the 51-base CDR3, in frame from base 1. This clone was counted a few times. Its antigen remains unidentified. The protein recorded in TCRdb matches a much larger clone and deviates from this DNA's translation at residue 8, suggesting a read error; the protein here is obtained by translating the DNA. Libraries came from RT-PCR. Sequenced on an Illumina MiSeq. The public reads were reprocessed by TCRdb using CATT, and rows of matching DNA were later combined. The sample table shows roughly 2,500 delta-chain clones, and roughly 5.5% are seen once. The ten largest clones represent 26% of the sample.

The sample comprised gamma-delta T cells. The sequence joins TRDV2 to TRDJ1; a tentative D match to TRDD3 spans 5 bases. The source is a human donor. It is not recorded whose cells these are; they may come from a transplant donor. The DNA sequence is TGTGCCTGTGACACCATTGGGGCATACGCCAACACCGATAAACTCATCTTT. It translates as CACDTIGAYANTDKLIF.